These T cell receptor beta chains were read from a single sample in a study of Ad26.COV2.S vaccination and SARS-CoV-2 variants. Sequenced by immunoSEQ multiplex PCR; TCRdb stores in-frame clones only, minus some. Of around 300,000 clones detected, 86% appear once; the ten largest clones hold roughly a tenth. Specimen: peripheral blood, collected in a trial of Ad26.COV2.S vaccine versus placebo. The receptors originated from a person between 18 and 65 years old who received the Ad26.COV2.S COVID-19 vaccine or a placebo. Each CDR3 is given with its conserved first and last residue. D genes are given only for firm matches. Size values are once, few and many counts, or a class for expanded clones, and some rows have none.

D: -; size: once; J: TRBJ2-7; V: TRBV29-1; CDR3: CSATAGTYEQYF; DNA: TGCAGCGCCACCGCCGGCACCTACGAGCAGTACTTC
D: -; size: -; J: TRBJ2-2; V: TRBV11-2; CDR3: CASSYRRGDHTGELFF; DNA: TGTGCCAGCAGCTACCGACGTGGGGATCACACCGGGGAGCTGTTTTTT
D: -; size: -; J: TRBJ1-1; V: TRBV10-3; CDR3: CAIRRPLGTEAFF; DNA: TGTGCCATCAGACGACCCCTAGGGACTGAAGCTTTCTTT
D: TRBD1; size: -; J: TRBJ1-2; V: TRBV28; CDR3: CASSAGTGGYGYTF; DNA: TGTGCCAGCTCTGCGGGGACAGGGGGTTATGGCTACACCTTC
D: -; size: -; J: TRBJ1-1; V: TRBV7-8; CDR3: CASSLMAGNTEAFF; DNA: TGTGCCAGCAGCTTAATGGCCGGTAACACTGAAGCTTTCTTT
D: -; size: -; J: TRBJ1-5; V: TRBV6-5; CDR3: CATALQGQINQPQHF; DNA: TGTGCCACCGCCCTCCAGGGACAAATCAATCAGCCCCAGCATTTT
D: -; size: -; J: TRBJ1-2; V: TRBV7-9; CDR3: CASSSTLGTYGYTF; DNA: TGTGCCAGCAGCTCTACCTTGGGGACATATGGCTACACCTTC
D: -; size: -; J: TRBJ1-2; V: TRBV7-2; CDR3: CASSPSGWGNYGYTF; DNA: TGTGCCAGCAGCCCATCCGGTTGGGGTAACTATGGCTACACCTTC
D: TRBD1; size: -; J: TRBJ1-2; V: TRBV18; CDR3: CASSPDRDYGYTF; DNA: TGTGCCAGCTCACCAGACAGGGACTATGGCTACACCTTC
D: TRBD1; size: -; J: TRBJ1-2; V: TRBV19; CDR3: CASHGQGVWDGYTF; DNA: TGTGCCAGCCATGGACAGGGGGTTTGGGATGGCTACACCTTC
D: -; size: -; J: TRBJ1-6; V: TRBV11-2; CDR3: CASSLGADNSPLHF; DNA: TGTGCCAGCAGCTTAGGGGCAGATAATTCACCCCTCCACTTT
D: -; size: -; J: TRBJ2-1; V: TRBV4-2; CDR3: CASSQDSLAYNEQFF; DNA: TGTGCCAGCAGCCAAGATAGCCTTGCGTACAATGAGCAGTTCTTC
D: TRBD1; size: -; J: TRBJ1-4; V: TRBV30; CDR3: CAWAGTGGEKLFF; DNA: TGTGCCTGGGCCGGGACAGGGGGCGAAAAACTGTTTTTT
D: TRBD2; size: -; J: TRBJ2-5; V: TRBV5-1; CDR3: CASSLATSGRGETQYF; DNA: TGCGCCAGCAGCTTGGCAACTAGCGGGAGAGGAGAGACCCAGTACTTC
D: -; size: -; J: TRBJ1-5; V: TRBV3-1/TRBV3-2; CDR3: CASSQQGNQPQHF; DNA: TGTGCCAGCAGCCAACAGGGAAATCAGCCCCAGCATTTT
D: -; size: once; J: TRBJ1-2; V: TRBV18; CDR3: CASSRSSGAASYGYTF; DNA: TGTGCCAGCTCACGCTCCTCAGGGGCCGCTAGCTATGGCTACACCTTC
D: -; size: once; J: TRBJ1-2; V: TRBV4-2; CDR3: CASSQDGARAGYTF; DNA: TGTGCCAGCAGCCAAGATGGGGCAAGGGCGGGCTACACCTTC
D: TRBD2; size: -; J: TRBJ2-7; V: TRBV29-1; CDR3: CSGGLGLSYEQYF; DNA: TGCAGCGGCGGACTAGGGCTCTCCTACGAGCAGTACTTC